What follows describes a single T cell receptor beta chain. Only a few counts were recorded for this clone. Its antigen has not been determined. No much larger clonotype is one base removed from it; base qualities were not supplied. In the prospective study, participants were roughly 18 to 100 years old, resided in 20 to 30 geographic areas of the United States, and were enrolled through a virtual design. In the prospective study, cohorts were assigned on the basis of participant-reported clinical history obtained from a screening survey and a study questionnaire. For ImmuneRACE Cohort 3, a participant was defined as recovered based on two consecutive negative NP/OP PCR tests, clearance by a healthcare professional, or resolution of symptoms. In the prospective study, whole blood, serum and a nasopharyngeal or oropharyngeal swab were collected from each participant by mobile phlebotomists. Over a roughly 2-month period, participants in the prospective study had the option of providing additional blood draws and questionnaires. Blood samples from the prospective study were shipped frozen or at room temperature prior to DNA extraction.

The source of the sample is a study of blood T cell repertoires in COVID-19 (dated by TCRdb to about 2020). Turning to the overall study: Collaborator samples came from the United States, Italy and Spain and covered acute and convalescent phases of COVID-19. The material from the prospective study consisted of cDNA or gDNA derived from T cells, B-cell-depleted T cells, or PBMCs. Deeply sampled blood TCRbeta repertoires from subjects exposed to, actively infected with, or recovered from COVID-19 were included in the dataset. The repertoires were released in a freely available public database meant as a resource for research on the immune response to SARS-CoV-2. The samples were drawn from two sources: the first 160 participants of the ongoing ImmuneRACE study, and about 1,300 subjects contributed by 6 global collaborators. The sample metadata nearly always contained a de-identified subject ID, COVID-19 status, age in years and sex. HLA class I and class II types, where available, came from metadata supplied by the sample provider rather than from assay-based typing.

Results and caveats for the whole study, not just this receptor: The amount of clinical and demographic metadata varied by source and participant and was provided uncurated.

TCRbeta CDR3 regions were amplified from genomic DNA by means of the immunoSEQ Assay, a bias-controlled multiplex PCR. On the study's bioinformatics: Nucleated cell counts per sample were estimated from amplification of reference gene primers within the assay. Sequence reads were collapsed and filtered to measure the absolute abundance of every unique TCRbeta CDR3 rearrangement. Productive Simpson clonality was computed per sample as the square root of Simpson's diversity index over productive rearrangements. As stored in TCRdb, this immuneACCESS dataset retains in-frame rearrangements with V and J assigned. A fraction of the clones does not appear; measured against another copy, unresolved V genes explain less than half of the discrepancy, and the remainder lacks a known reason. V, J and clone size are those of that table, while D and trimming were read from the DNA. The table for this sample lists about 140,000 clones; 60% to 80% of them were counted only once. The ten top clones hold less than 3% of the sample.

From the cysteine up to the phenylalanine, the CDR3 has a length of 15 residues. Only the CDR3 portion is preserved as DNA: 45 bases, with reading frame beginning at the first base. The V end gives up 1 base and the J end 0 bases, leaving 2 bases in the junction not matched to a gene. Sequences SGHAT (CDR1) and FQNNGV (CDR2) are obtained from the germline V gene. The chain is assembled from TRBV11-2 and TRBJ1-1, with 7 middle bases fitting TRBD1. Specimen: PBMCs or T cells enriched from blood (not recorded which). The TCR originated in a woman in her 50s who had recovered from COVID-19. The DNA sequence is given as TGTGCCAGCAGCTTAGGGACAGGACTGAACACTGAAGCTTTCTTT. Translated, it reads CASSLGTGLNTEAFF.